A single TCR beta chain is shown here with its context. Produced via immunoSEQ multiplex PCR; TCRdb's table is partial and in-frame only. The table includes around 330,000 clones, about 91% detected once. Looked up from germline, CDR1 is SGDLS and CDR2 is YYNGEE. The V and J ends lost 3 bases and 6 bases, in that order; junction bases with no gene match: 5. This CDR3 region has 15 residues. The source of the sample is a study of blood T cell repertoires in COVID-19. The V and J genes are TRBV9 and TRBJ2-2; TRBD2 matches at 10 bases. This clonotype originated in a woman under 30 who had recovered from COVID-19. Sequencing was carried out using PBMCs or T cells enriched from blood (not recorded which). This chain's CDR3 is CASSGSGGAAGELFF. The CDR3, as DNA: TGTGCCAGCAGCGGCAGCGGGGGGGCCGCCGGGGAGCTGTTTTTT.